This TCR beta chain was sequenced for a study of blood T cell repertoires in COVID-19. In the study overall: The United States, Italy and Spain were the sources of the acute and convalescent COVID-19 samples. PBMCs, B-cell-depleted T cells, or T cells were the source of the cDNA or gDNA that made up the material.

Germline-derived CDR1 and CDR2 are SGHTA and FQGNSA. V shed 1 base and J 2 bases; nucleotides not matched to a gene: 6. The CDR3 spans 17 residues. Clones were read by immunoSEQ multiplex PCR, and TCRdb kept only the in-frame ones, dropping some. The data hold 80,000 to 100,000 clones, with roughly 78% observed a single time. The rearrangement links TRBV7-2 to TRBJ2-3, with TRBD2 matching over 10 bases. This receptor was obtained from a woman aged 65 to 85 with acute or convalescent COVID-19. The sample consisted of peripheral blood. The CDR3 spells CASSLEGSGGHTDTQYF. In DNA form, the CDR3 reads TGTGCCAGCAGCTTAGAGGGTAGCGGGGGGCACACAGATACGCAGTATTTT.